Reported below is one T cell receptor beta chain. Germline CDR1 reads SGHKS; CDR2 reads YYEKEE (reference sequence). The CDR3 consists of 15 residues. Trimming left V 4 bases short and J 0 bases short, with 11 bases between. This sample is drawn from a study of response to subunit inactivated influenza vaccine. TCRdb called the RT-PCR reads again in MiXCR, with one record for every CDR3 protein. The repertoire holds about 520,000 distinct CDR3 sequences, approximately 24% seen once, with around 2% in the top ten. The V and J genes are TRBV5-5 and TRBJ1-5, with D uncertain. The sample consisted of CD4+ T cells sorted from PBMCs, taken roughly 5 days after vaccination. The TCR comes from a man over 45 who received an inactivated influenza vaccine. CDR3 bases: TGTGCCAGCAGCCTGAGGTGGGATAGCAATCAGCCCCAGCATTTT. Translating gives CASSLRWDSNQPQHF.